This TCR beta chain was recovered during a study of blood T cell dynamics during melanoma immunotherapy. The CDR3 loop spans 14 amino acids. Germline V CDR1 and CDR2: SGHTS, YDEGEE. The sample's time point: pre-treatment baseline. Clones were read by immunoSEQ multiplex PCR, and TCRdb kept only the in-frame ones, dropping some. The sample consists of 4,000 to 5,000 clones, approximately 84% of them appearing once. The TCR sequence derives from a human donor with melanoma. The chain links TRBV5-8 to TRBJ2-5, with 8 bases matching TRBD2. The J call is in doubt because the DNA end fits TRBJ2-7 better. Sample: blood, taken from a patient treated with checkpoint blockade. The CDR3 bases are TGTGCCAGCAGCGCTAGCGGGTCCCTCTACGAGCAGTACTTC. Its protein is CASSASGSLYEQYF.